A single sample is the source of the 27 T cell receptor beta chains below, sequenced in a study of cytomegalovirus exposure and HLA in healthy donors. A multiplex PCR was run with 60 Vbeta primers and 13 Jbeta primers. Using immunoSEQ multiplex PCR, the repertoire was profiled, and TCRdb retains in-frame clones only, with some absent. The repertoire holds around 67,000 clones, 65% to 70% seen once, with 2% to 2.5% in the top ten. The sample comprised PBMCs. The receptors derive from a woman aged 25 to 39 in good health and CMV-seronegative.

This clone occurred a few times. V and J are TRBV11-2 and TRBJ2-7; D is possibly TRBD2 (5 bases). The V and J ends lost 0 bases and 5 bases respectively, with 14 bases between them. The CDR3 extends over 15 amino acids. Germline assignment: CDR1 SGHAT and CDR2 FQNNGV. Here the CDR3 DNA reads TGTGCCAGCAGCTTAGAAAGTAGGGAGTTTGACGAGCAGTACTTC. As protein: CASSLESREFDEQYF.

Points on this clone: A much larger clone differs by one base, so this may be a read error. No conserved phenylalanine or tryptophan is present at the end of the CDR3, so a read error is the likely explanation. V and J are TRBV9 and TRBJ1-2; D may be TRBD1 (6 bases). Germline V lookup: CDR1 SGDLS, CDR2 YYNGEE. V gave up 4 bases and J gave up 4 bases, with 17 bases separating them. The CDR3 has 15 amino acids. For the CDR3, the DNA is TGTGCCAGCAGCCCTGGGGGGGGCCCCTCCTATGGCTACACCCTC. Its protein is CASSPGGGPSYGYTL.

The J gene is TRBJ2-7, the V gene TRBV4-1; D ambiguous. Trimming stripped 0 bases from V and 5 bases from J, with 8 bases between. The CDR3 has 13 residues. Germline V gene sequence: CDR1 MGHRA, CDR2 YSYEKL. The CDR3 region has the DNA TGCGCCAGCAGCCAAGAGGGCGACGACGAGCAGTACTTC. This codes for CASSQEGDDEQYF.

The CDR3 is CASSLAGVAGAYTQYF. DNA for the CDR3: TGTGCCAGCAGCTTAGCCGGGGTAGCGGGGGCCTATACGCAGTATTTT. The chain couples TRBV7-2 to TRBJ2-3; 9 nucleotides agree with TRBD2. Germline V lookup: CDR1 SGHTA, CDR2 FQGNSA. The CDR3 sequence is 16 residues long. Losses at the gene ends were 0 bases for V and 7 bases for J; bases not matched to a gene: 8.

V gene TRBV18 combines with J gene TRBJ2-5, with D maybe TRBD2 (6 bases). This CDR3 is 13 amino acids long. Germline loops: CDR1 KGHSH, CDR2 LQKENI. With 2 bases removed from V and 5 bases from J, the gap between germline ends came to 9 bases. The CDR3 is CASSPAGGETQYF. Here the CDR3 DNA reads TGTGCCAGCTCACCAGCAGGAGGGGAGACCCAGTACTTC.

This clone was counted a few times. This sequence joins TRBV5-1 and TRBJ2-4; maybe TRBD2 (5 bases). This CDR3 region has 15 residues. Looked up from germline, CDR1 is SGHRS and CDR2 is YFSETQ. V lost 4 bases, J lost 8 bases, and 19 bases lay in between. CDR3 region: CASSDAGNSADIQYF. Here the CDR3 DNA reads TGCGCCAGCAGCGACGCGGGCAACTCGGCGGACATTCAGTACTTC.

This clone was observed a few times. This sequence joins TRBV7-6 and TRBJ2-7; 9 nucleotides agree with TRBD1. The CDR3 loop spans 14 amino acids. CDR1 is SGHVS and CDR2 is FNYEAQ in the germline V gene. The ends lost 5 bases at V and 3 bases at J; junction bases unmatched: 5. The CDR3 reads CASSPGTGNYEQYF. CDR3 nucleotide sequence: TGTGCCAGCAGCCCTGGGACAGGGAACTACGAGCAGTACTTC.

Notes on this clone: Given a far larger clone just one base away, this is likely a sequencing read error. This specimen includes other DNA sequences encoding the same CDR3. The genes are TRBV7-9 and TRBJ2-2; 10 bases fit TRBD2. CDR1 SEHNR and CDR2 FQNEAQ come from the germline V gene (reference sequence). The CDR3 extends over 15 amino acids. The junction had 6 bases not matched to a gene; V was cut back by 5 bases and J by 6 bases. The CDR3 loop reads CASSPTSGVAGELFF. CDR3 sequence (DNA): TGTGCCAGCAGCCCTACTAGCGGGGTCGCCGGGGAGCTGTTTTTT.

The chain joins TRBV6-5 to TRBJ2-7, with D maybe TRBD2 (5 bases). The CDR3 has 15 residues. Trimming stripped 0 bases from V and 2 bases from J, with 11 bases between. Looked up from germline, CDR1 is MNHEY and CDR2 is SVGAGI. CDR3 bases: TGTGCCAGCAGTTACTCCAGTAGCGTGGCCTACGAGCAGTACTTC. Protein: CASSYSSSVAYEQYF.

This clone was detected many times. J is TRBJ1-1 and V is TRBV14; D remains ambiguous. Germline V gene sequence: CDR1 SGHDN, CDR2 FVKESK. V was pared by 1 base and J by 1 base, with 7 bases between. This CDR3 spans 14 amino acids. CDR3 amino acids: CASSQGARNTEAFF. CDR3 DNA sequence: TGTGCCAGCAGCCAAGGGGCGAGGAACACTGAAGCTTTCTTT.

This chain links TRBV7-3 with TRBJ2-3; 11 bases line up with TRBD2. Germline CDR1 is SGHTA and CDR2 is FQGTGA. This CDR3 comprises 13 residues. The J segment lost 8 bases and the V segment lost 5 bases, leaving 3 bases of the junction unmatched. The CDR3 DNA reads as TGTGCCAGCAGCACTAGCGGGGGCGGTACGCAGTATTTT. Translation gives CASSTSGGGTQYF.

This clone has more than one count but fewer than ten. V and J are TRBV7-3 and TRBJ2-5; 8 positions agree with TRBD1. CDR1 and CDR2 from the germline V gene are SGHTA and FQGTGA. There are 15 residues in the CDR3. V shed 3 bases and J 5 bases; nucleotides not matched to a gene: 8. The CDR3 sequence: CASSLRGTGGETQYF. The CDR3 nucleotides are TGTGCCAGCAGCTTGAGGGGGACAGGAGGGGAGACCCAGTACTTC. Together with reference TRBV7-3 and TRBJ2-5, the CDR3 gives the full variable domain: GAGVSQTPSNKVTEKGKYVELRCDPISGHTALYWYRQSLGQGPEFLIYFQGTGAADDSGLPNDRFFAVRPEGSVSTLKIQRTERGDSAVYLCASSLRGTGGETQYFGPGTRLLVL.

The chain carries TRBV6-6 and TRBJ2-4, with 7 bases aligning to TRBD1. Germline V gene sequence: CDR1 MNHNY, CDR2 SVGAGI (reference sequence). The J segment lost 2 bases and the V segment lost 2 bases, leaving 0 bases of the junction unmatched. The CDR3 sequence is 14 residues long. DNA of the CDR3: TGTGCCAGCAGTTACAGGGGGCCCAAAAACATTCAGTACTTC. It is translated as CASSYRGPKNIQYF.

A remark on this clone: Other nucleotide sequences in the sample specify the same CDR3. The chain recombines TRBV30 with TRBJ1-1; D uncertain. The CDR3 loop spans 13 amino acids. Germline CDR1 GTSNPN, CDR2 SVGIG (reference sequence). Trimming stripped 0 bases from V and 1 base from J, with 6 bases between. The CDR3 DNA follows: TGTGCCTGGAGTGTACTGAAGAACACTGAAGCTTTCTTT. Protein product: CAWSVLKNTEAFF. The full variable domain, rest sourced from reference TRBV30 and TRBJ1-1, is SQTIHQWPATLVQPVGSPLSLECTVEGTSNPNLYWYRQAAGRGLQLLFYSVGIGQISSEVPQNLSASRPQDRQFILSSKKLLLSDSGFYLCAWSVLKNTEAFFGQGTRLTVV.

The chain links TRBV6-5 to TRBJ2-7; the D gene is possibly TRBD2 (6 bases). V was cut by 6 bases and J by 3 bases, with 12 bases left in between. Germline V gene data show CDR1 as MNHEY and CDR2 as SVGAGI. The CDR3 is 13 residues long. CDR3 bases: TGTGCCAGCAGCCCTGTGGGGGGCTACGAGCAGTACTTC. This codes for CASSPVGGYEQYF.

The rearrangement uses TRBV7-2 and TRBJ2-1, with D perhaps TRBD1 (6 bases). This CDR3 spans 14 amino acids. Germline V gives CDR1 SGHTA, CDR2 FQGNSA. V gave up 1 base and J gave up 6 bases, with 10 bases separating them. The CDR3: CASSLVAGANEQFF. The CDR3 bases are TGTGCCAGCAGCTTAGTGGCAGGGGCCAATGAGCAGTTCTTC.

V and J are TRBV7-3 and TRBJ2-2; D is uncertain. The germline gives CDR1 SGHTA, CDR2 FQGTGA. The CDR3 length is 12 residues. The V and J ends lost 5 bases and 3 bases respectively, with 4 bases between them. The CDR3 region has the DNA TGTGCCAGCAGCCCGTACACCGGGGAGCTGTTTTTT. Protein product: CASSPYTGELFF.

The chain couples TRBV5-6 to TRBJ1-2; TRBD1 matches at 7 bases. The J segment lost 6 bases and the V segment lost 0 bases, leaving 5 bases of the junction unmatched. Germline CDR1 SGHDT, CDR2 YYEEEE. The CDR3 contains 14 residues. As DNA, the CDR3 is TGTGCCAGCAGCTTGGGCGACAGGGCAGATGGCTACACCTTC. Amino acid sequence: CASSLGDRADGYTF.

V gene TRBV7-9 combines with J gene TRBJ2-5; D possibly corresponds to TRBD1 (6 bases). Trimming pared 1 base from V and 2 bases from J, leaving 11 bases between. Germline V gene sequence: CDR1 SEHNR, CDR2 FQNEAQ (reference sequence). This CDR3 has 15 amino acids. CDR3 sequence (DNA): TGTGCCAGCAGCTTAGACAGGGCTGGTCAAGAGACCCAGTACTTC. It translates to CASSLDRAGQETQYF. The complete variable domain, with remaining parts taken from reference TRBV7-9 and TRBJ2-5, reads DTGVSQNPRHKITKRGQNVTFRCDPISEHNRLYWYRQTLGQGPEFLTYFQNEAQLEKSRLLSDRFSAERPKGSFSTLEIQRTEQGDSAMYLCASSLDRAGQETQYFGPGTRLLVL.

J is TRBJ1-2 and V is TRBV7-9; TRBD1 agrees at 8 bases. Germline CDR1 and CDR2: SEHNR and FQNEAQ (reference sequence). The CDR3 covers 15 residues. The trim removed 3 bases at V and 8 bases at J, leaving 11 bases unmatched. The CDR3 DNA follows: TGTGCCAGCAGCTTCGAAGACAGGGGAAGAGGCGGCTACACCTTC. Encoded protein: CASSFEDRGRGGYTF.

Here the CDR3 reads CASTVGGITDTQYF. The CDR3 region has the DNA TGTGCCAGCACCGTTGGAGGGATCACCGATACGCAGTATTTT. The rearrangement links TRBV6-1 to TRBJ2-3, with D possibly being TRBD2 (6 bases). V was trimmed by 7 bases and J by 6 bases, leaving 17 bases between them. Germline V CDR1 and CDR2: MNHNS, SASEGT. The CDR3 runs to 14 residues.

This clone was recorded only once. This sequence joins TRBV5-5 and TRBJ2-3, with TRBD1 as a possible D gene (6 bases). In germline, CDR1 is SGHKS, CDR2 YYEKEE (reference sequence). Trimming cost V 3 bases and J 4 bases, with 12 bases left between them. This CDR3 has 14 residues. The CDR3 DNA reads as TGTGCCAGCAGCTCATACAGGGACGCAGATACGCAGTATTTT. It is translated as CASSSYRDADTQYF. Drawing the rest from reference TRBV5-5 and TRBJ2-3, the complete variable domain is DAGVTQSPTHLIKTRGQQVTLRCSPISGHKSVSWYQQVLGQGPQFIFQYYEKEERGRGNFPDRFSARQFPNYSSELNVNALLLGDSALYLCASSSYRDADTQYFGPGTRLTVL.

The genes are TRBV30 and TRBJ1-1; 7 bases match TRBD1. Trimming at V came to 4 bases and at J to 0 bases, leaving 5 bases not matched to a gene. The CDR3 consists of 14 residues. Germline V gene data show CDR1 as GTSNPN and CDR2 as SVGIG (reference sequence). This chain's CDR3 is CAWNVGQLNTEAFF. The CDR3 DNA is TGTGCCTGGAACGTGGGACAGTTGAACACTGAAGCTTTCTTT.

The sample holds a few counts of this clone. The chain has TRBV5-1 and TRBJ2-7; 12 bases agree with TRBD1. V shed 4 bases, J shed 3 bases, and the junction held 8 bases outside the gene matches. The CDR3 sequence is 16 residues long. CDR1 is SGHRS, CDR2 YFSETQ, per germline. The CDR3: CASSLTGTGGFYEQYF. In nucleotides, the CDR3 is TGCGCCAGCAGCCTGACCGGGACAGGGGGCTTCTACGAGCAGTACTTC.

The CDR3 region is CASNLGGTDTQYF. CDR3 nucleotide sequence: TGTGCCAGCAACTTAGGGGGCACAGATACGCAGTATTTT. V usage is TRBV28 and J usage is TRBJ2-3, with TRBD1 as a possible D gene (5 bases). Per the germline V gene, CDR1 is MDHEN and CDR2 is SYDVKM. The length of the CDR3 is 13 residues. Trimming stripped 7 bases from V and 1 base from J, with 9 bases between.

This clone was detected only once. One end of the junction does not line up with germline, which may come from a read error. The chain couples TRBV30 to TRBJ1-6; D uncertain. Germline CDR1 GTSNPN, CDR2 SVGIG (reference sequence). The CDR3 is 14 amino acids. The DNA for the CDR3 is TGTGCCTGGGGTGTGCGAGGTGCTCGGTCACCCCTCCACTTT. This sequence encodes CAWGVRGARSPLHF.

The rearrangement uses TRBV2 and TRBJ1-4, with a tentative D call TRBD1 (6 bases). The CDR3 sequence is 12 residues long. Trimming took 2 bases from V and 16 from J, leaving 14 bases between them. CDR1 and CDR2 (germline): SNHLY, FYNNEI. The CDR3 reads CASSEQGNLKFF. In DNA, the CDR3 is TGTGCCAGCAGTGAACAGGGGAACTTGAAGTTTTTT.